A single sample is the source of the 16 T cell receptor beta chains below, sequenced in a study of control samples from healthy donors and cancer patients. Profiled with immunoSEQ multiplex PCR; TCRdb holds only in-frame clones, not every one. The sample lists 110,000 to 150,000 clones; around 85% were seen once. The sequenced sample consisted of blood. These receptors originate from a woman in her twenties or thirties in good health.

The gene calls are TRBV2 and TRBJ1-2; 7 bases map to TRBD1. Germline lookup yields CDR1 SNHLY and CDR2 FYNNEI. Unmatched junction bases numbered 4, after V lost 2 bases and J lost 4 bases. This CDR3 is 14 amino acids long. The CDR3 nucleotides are TGTGCCAGCAGTGAAACACAGGGGATCTATGGCTACACCTTC. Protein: CASSETQGIYGYTF.

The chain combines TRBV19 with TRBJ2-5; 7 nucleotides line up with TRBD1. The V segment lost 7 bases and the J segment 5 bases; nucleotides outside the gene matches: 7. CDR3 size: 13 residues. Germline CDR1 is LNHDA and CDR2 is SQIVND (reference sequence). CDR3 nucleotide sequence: TGTGCCAGTAAGACAGGGTTTGGGGAGACCCAGTACTTC. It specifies CASKTGFGETQYF.

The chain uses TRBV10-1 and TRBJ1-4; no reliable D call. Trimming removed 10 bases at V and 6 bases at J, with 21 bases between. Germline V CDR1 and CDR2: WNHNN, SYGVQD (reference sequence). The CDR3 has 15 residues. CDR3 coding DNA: TGCGCCAACAATGGAAAGGAGGAAACGGATGAAAAACTGTTTTTT. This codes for CANNGKEETDEKLFF.

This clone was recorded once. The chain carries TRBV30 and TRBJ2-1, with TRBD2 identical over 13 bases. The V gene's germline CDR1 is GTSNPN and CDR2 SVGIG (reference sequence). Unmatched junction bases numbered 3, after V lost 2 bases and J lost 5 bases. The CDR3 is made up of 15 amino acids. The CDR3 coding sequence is TGTGCCTGGAGTCGACTAGCGGGAGGACACAATGAGCAGTTCTTC. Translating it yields CAWSRLAGGHNEQFF.

The CDR3 DNA is TGTGCCAGCAGTTTATGGGCGACCCCCGAGGGCTATTCACCCCTCCACTTT. Encoded protein: CASSLWATPEGYSPLHF. The chain carries TRBV27 and TRBJ1-6; no definite D call. Germline V gives CDR1 MNHEY, CDR2 SMNVEV (reference sequence). The V end was cut by 1 base, the J end by 8 bases, with 18 bases between. CDR3 size: 17 residues.

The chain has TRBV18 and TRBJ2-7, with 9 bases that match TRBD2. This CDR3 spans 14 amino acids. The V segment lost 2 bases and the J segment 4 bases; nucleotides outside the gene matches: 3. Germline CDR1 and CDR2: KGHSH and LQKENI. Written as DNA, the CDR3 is TGTGCCAGCTCACCAGAAGCGGGGGGATACGAGCAGTACTTC. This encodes CASSPEAGGYEQYF. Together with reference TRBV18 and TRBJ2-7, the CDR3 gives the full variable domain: NAGVMQNPRHLVRRRGQEARLRCSPMKGHSHVYWYRQLPEEGLKFMVYLQKENIIDESGMPKERFSAEFPKEGPSILRIQQVVRGDSAAYFCASSPEAGGYEQYFGPGTRLTVT.

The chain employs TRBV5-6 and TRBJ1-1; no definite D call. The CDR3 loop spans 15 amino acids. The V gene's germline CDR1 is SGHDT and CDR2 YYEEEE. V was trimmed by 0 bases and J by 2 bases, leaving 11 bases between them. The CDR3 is CASSLVRNSNTEAFF. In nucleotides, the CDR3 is TGTGCCAGCAGCTTGGTTAGGAACAGTAACACTGAAGCTTTCTTT.

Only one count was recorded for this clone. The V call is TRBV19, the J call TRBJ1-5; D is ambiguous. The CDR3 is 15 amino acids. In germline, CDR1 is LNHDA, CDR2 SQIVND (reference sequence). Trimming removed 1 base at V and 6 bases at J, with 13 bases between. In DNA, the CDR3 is TGTGCCAGTAGTATAGTGGTTGGGCTTGGTCAGCCCCAGCATTTT. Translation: CASSIVVGLGQPQHF.

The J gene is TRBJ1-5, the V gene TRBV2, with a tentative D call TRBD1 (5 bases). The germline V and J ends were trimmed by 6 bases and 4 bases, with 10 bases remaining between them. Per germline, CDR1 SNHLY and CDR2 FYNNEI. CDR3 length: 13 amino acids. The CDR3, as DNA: TGTGCCAGCAGGGTACAGGTAAATCAGCCCCAGCATTTT. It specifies CASRVQVNQPQHF.

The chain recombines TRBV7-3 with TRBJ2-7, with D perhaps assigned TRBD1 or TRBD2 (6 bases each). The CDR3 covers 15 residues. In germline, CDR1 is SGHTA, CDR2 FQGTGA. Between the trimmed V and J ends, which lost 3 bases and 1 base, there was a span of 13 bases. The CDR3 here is CASSFDGGGSYEQYF. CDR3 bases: TGTGCCAGCAGCTTTGACGGAGGGGGGTCCTACGAGCAGTACTTC. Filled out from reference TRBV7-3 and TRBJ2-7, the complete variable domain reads GAGVSQTPSNKVTEKGKYVELRCDPISGHTALYWYRQSLGQGPEFLIYFQGTGAADDSGLPNDRFFAVRPEGSVSTLKIQRTERGDSAVYLCASSFDGGGSYEQYFGPGTRLTVT.

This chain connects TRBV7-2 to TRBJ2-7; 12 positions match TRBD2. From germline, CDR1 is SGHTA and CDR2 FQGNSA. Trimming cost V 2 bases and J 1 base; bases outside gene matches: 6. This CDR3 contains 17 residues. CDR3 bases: TGTGCCAGCAGCTTAAAAACTAGCGGGAGGACATCCTACGAGCAGTACTTC. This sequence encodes CASSLKTSGRTSYEQYF.

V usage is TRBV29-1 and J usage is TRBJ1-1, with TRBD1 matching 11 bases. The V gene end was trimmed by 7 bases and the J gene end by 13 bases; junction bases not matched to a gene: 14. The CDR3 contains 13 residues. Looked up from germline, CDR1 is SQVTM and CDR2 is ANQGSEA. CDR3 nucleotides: TGCAGCGGGTGGGATAGGACAGGGGGCGCGGGTTTCTTT. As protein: CSGWDRTGGAGFF.

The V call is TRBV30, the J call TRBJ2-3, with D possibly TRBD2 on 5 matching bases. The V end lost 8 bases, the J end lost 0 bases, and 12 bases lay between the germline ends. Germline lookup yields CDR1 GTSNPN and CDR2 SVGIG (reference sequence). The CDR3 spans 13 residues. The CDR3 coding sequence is TGTGCCACTCTAGCCGCTAGCACAGATACGCAGTATTTT. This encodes CATLAASTDTQYF.

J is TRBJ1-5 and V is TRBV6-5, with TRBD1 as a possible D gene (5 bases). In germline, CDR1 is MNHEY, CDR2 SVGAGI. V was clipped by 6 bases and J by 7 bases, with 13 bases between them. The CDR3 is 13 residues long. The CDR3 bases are TGTGCCAGCAGCTTGGGGGAGAAACAGCCCCAGCATTTT. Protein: CASSLGEKQPQHF.

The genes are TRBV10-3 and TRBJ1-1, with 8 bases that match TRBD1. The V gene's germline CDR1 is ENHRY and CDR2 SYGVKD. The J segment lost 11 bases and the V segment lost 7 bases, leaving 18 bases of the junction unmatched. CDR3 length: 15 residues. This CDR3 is CAINTPGQESDGAFF. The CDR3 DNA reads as TGTGCCATCAATACCCCGGGACAGGAATCGGACGGGGCTTTCTTT.

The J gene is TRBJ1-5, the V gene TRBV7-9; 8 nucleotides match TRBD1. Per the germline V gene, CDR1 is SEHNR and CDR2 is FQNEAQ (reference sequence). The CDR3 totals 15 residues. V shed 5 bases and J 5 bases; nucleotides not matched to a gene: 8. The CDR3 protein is CASSPDREGYQPQHF. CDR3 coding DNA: TGTGCCAGCAGCCCGGACAGGGAGGGATATCAGCCCCAGCATTTT. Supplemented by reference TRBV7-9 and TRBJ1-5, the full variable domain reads DTGVSQNPRHKITKRGQNVTFRCDPISEHNRLYWYRQTLGQGPEFLTYFQNEAQLEKSRLLSDRFSAERPKGSFSTLEIQRTEQGDSAMYLCASSPDREGYQPQHFGDGTRLSIL.